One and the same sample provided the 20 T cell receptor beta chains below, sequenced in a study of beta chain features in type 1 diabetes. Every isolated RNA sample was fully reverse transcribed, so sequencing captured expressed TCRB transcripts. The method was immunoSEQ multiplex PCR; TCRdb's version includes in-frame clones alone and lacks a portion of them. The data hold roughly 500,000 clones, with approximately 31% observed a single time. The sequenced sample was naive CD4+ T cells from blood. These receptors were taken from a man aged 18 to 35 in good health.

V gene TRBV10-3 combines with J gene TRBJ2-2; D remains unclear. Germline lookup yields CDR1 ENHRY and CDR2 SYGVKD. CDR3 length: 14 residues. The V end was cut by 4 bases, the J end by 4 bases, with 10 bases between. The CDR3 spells CAISAQKGTGELFF. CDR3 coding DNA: TGTGCCATCAGTGCGCAAAAGGGCACCGGGGAGCTGTTTTTT.

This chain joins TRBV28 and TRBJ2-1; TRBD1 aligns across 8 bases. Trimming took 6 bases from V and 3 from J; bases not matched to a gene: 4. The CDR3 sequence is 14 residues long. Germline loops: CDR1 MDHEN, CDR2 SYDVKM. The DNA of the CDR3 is TGTGCCAGCAGCCCGGACAGGGTCTACAATGAGCAGTTCTTC. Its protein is CASSPDRVYNEQFF.

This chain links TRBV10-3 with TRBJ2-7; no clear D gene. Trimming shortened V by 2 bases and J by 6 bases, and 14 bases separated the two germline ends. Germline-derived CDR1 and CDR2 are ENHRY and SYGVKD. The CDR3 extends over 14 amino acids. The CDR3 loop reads CAISEQRAEGEQYF. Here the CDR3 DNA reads TGTGCCATCAGTGAGCAAAGGGCAGAAGGCGAGCAGTACTTC.

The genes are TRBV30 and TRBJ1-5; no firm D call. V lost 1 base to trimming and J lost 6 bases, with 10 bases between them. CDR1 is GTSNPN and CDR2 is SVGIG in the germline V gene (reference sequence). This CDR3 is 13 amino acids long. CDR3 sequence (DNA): TGTGCCTGGAGTGCCCAGGCGGGTCAGCCCCAGCATTTT. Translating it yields CAWSAQAGQPQHF.

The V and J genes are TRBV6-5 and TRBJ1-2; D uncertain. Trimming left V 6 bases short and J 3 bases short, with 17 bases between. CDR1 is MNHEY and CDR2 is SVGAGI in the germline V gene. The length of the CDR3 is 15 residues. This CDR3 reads CASRPSGKGDYGYTF. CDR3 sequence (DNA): TGTGCCAGCAGACCCTCCGGGAAAGGCGACTATGGCTACACCTTC.

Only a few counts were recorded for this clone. This CDR3 is CASSLGIYNEQFF. The CDR3 coding sequence is TGTGCCAGCAGCCTGGGGATCTACAATGAGCAGTTCTTC. V gene TRBV7-2 combines with J gene TRBJ2-1, with D unclear. The V end was cut by 5 bases, the J end by 3 bases, with 8 bases between. This CDR3 is 13 amino acids long. Germline V gene data show CDR1 as SGHTA and CDR2 as FQGNSA.

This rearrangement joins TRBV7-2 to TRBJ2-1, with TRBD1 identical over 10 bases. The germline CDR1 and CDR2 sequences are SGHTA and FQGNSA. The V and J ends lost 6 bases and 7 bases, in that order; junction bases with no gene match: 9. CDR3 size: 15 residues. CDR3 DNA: TGTGCCAGCAGGGTGGGACAGGGGATTTGGAATGAGCAGTTCTTC. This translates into CASRVGQGIWNEQFF.

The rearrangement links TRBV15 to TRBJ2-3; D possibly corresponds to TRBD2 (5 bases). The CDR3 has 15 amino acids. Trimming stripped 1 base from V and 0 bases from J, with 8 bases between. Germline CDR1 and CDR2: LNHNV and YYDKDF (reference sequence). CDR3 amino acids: CATSRGERSTDTQYF. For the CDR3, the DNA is TGTGCCACCAGCAGAGGAGAGCGGAGCACAGATACGCAGTATTTT. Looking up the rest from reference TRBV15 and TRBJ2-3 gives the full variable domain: DAMVIQNPRYQVTQFGKPVTLSCSQTLNHNVMYWYQQKSSQAPKLLFHYYDKDFNNEADTPDNFQSRRPNTSFCFLDIRSPGLGDTAMYLCATSRGERSTDTQYFGPGTRLTVL.

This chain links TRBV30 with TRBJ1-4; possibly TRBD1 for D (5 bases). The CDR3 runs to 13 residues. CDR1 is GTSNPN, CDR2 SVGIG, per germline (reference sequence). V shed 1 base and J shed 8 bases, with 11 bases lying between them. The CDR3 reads CAWSGQGREKLFF. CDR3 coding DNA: TGTGCCTGGAGTGGCCAGGGTCGGGAAAAACTGTTTTTT. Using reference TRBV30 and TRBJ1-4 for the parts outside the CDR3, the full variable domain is SQTIHQWPATLVQPVGSPLSLECTVEGTSNPNLYWYRQAAGRGLQLLFYSVGIGQISSEVPQNLSASRPQDRQFILSSKKLLLSDSGFYLCAWSGQGREKLFFGSGTQLSVL.

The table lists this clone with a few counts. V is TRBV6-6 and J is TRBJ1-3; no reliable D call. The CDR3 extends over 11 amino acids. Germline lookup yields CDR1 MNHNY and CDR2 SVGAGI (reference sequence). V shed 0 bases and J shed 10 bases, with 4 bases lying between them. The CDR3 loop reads CASSYSLTIYF. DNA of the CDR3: TGTGCCAGCAGTTACTCCCTGACCATATATTTT.

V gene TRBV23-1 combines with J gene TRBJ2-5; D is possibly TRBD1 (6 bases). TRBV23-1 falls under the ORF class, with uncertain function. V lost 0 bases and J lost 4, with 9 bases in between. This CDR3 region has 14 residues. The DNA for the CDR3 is TGCGCCAGCAGTCAATCTCCGGACAGAGAGACCCAGTACTTC. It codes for CASSQSPDRETQYF.

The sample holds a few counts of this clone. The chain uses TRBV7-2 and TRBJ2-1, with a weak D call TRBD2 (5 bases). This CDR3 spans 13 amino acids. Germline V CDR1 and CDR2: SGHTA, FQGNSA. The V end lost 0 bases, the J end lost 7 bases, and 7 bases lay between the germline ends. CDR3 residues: CASSLAPGNEQFF. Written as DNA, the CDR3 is TGTGCCAGCAGCTTAGCCCCGGGGAATGAGCAGTTCTTC.

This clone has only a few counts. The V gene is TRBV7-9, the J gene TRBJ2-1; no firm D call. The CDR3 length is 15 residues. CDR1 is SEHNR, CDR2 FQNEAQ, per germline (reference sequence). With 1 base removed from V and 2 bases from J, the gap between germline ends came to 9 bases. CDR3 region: CASSLGSTTYNEQFF. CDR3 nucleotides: TGTGCCAGCAGCTTAGGCTCCACAACCTACAATGAGCAGTTCTTC.

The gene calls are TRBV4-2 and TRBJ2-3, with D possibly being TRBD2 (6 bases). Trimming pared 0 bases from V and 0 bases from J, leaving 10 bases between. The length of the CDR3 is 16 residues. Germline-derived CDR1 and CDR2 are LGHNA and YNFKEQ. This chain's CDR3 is CASSQESSVSTDTQYF. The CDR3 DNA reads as TGTGCCAGCAGCCAAGAGTCTAGCGTGAGCACAGATACGCAGTATTTT.

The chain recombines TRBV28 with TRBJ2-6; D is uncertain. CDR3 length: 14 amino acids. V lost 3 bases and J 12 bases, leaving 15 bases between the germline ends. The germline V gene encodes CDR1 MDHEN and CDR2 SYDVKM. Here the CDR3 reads CASSFPPLVSVLTF. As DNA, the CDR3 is TGTGCCAGCAGTTTTCCCCCTTTGGTCTCCGTCCTGACTTTC.

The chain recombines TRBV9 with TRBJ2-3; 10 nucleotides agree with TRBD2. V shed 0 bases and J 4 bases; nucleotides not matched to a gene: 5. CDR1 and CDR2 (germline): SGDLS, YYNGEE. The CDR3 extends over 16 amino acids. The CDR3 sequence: CASSVGLAGAPDTQYF. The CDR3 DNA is TGTGCCAGCAGCGTAGGGCTAGCGGGAGCCCCAGATACGCAGTATTTT.

CDR3 amino acids: CASSILAWGHTDTQYF. The CDR3 coding sequence is TGTGCCAGCAGCATACTAGCGTGGGGTCACACAGATACGCAGTATTTT. This rearrangement joins TRBV7-9 to TRBJ2-3, with 7 positions matching TRBD2. Germline trimming cut 5 bases from V and 2 bases from J; bases unmatched to any gene: 10. Germline CDR1 and CDR2: SEHNR and FQNEAQ (reference sequence). This CDR3 spans 16 amino acids.

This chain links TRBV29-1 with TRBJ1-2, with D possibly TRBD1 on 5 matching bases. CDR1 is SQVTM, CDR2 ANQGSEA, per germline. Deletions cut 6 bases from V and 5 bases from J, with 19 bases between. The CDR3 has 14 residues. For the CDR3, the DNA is TGCAGCGTGCCCGGGACGGGTTACGGGTATGGCTACACCTTC. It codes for CSVPGTGYGYGYTF.

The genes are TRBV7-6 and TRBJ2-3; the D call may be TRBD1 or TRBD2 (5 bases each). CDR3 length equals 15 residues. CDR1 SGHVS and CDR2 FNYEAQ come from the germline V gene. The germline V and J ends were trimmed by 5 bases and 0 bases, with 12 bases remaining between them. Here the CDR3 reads CASSRDLTSTDTQYF. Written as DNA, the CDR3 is TGTGCCAGCAGCCGGGACCTAACTAGCACAGATACGCAGTATTTT.

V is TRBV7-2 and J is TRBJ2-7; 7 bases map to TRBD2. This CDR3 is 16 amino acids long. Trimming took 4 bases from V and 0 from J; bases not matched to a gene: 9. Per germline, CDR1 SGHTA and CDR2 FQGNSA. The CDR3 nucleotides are TGTGCCAGCAGCTCTCAAACTAGCGCTAGCTCCTACGAGCAGTACTTC. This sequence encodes CASSSQTSASSYEQYF.